This T cell receptor (beta chain) was sequenced for a study of blood T cell repertoires in COVID-19. Study-level background: T cells, B-cell-depleted T cells, or PBMCs provided the cDNA or gDNA that served as material.

Libraries were prepared by immunoSEQ multiplex PCR; TCRdb keeps only in-frame clonotypes and omits some of them. Seen here are under 250,000 clones, 86% observed once, and the top ten hold around 5.9%. This clone was recorded only once. Sample: peripheral blood. The TCR comes from a man in his sixties with acute or convalescent COVID-19.

The CDR3 sequence is CASSPGTSYEQYF. The CDR3 bases are TGTGCCAGTAGCCCCGGTACCTCCTACGAGCAGTACTTC. The gene calls are TRBV19 and TRBJ2-7; no clear D. V lost 6 bases and J lost 0, with 9 bases in between. Looked up from germline, CDR1 is LNHDA and CDR2 is SQIVND (reference sequence). This CDR3 is 13 amino acids long.